The 23 T cell receptor beta chains given below trace back to one sample, sequenced in a study of shared clonotypes between healthy human individuals. Sequencing was performed with immunoSEQ multiplex PCR; in TCRdb, only in-frame clones are kept and a portion is missing. The table includes about 2.5 million clones, 92% detected once. Sequenced input: naive CD4+ T cells from PBMCs. As to subset: CD45RA+ positively selected. All receptors derive from a man aged 18 to 30 in good health. Some clones in this sample may be carry-over from other donors' samples.

The V and J genes are TRBV7-8 and TRBJ2-1, with D tentatively TRBD2 (6 bases). Germline CDR1 and CDR2: SGHVS and FQNEAQ. The CDR3 contains 16 residues. Trimming removed 5 bases at V and 0 bases at J, with 14 bases between. CDR3 DNA: TGTGCCAGCAGCCCAAGACGGGGAGGCTCCTACAATGAGCAGTTCTTC. Its protein is CASSPRRGGSYNEQFF.

About this clone: Other DNA sequences in this specimen translate into the identical CDR3. J is TRBJ1-1 and V is TRBV20-1; possibly TRBD1 for D (5 bases). Germline V gene data show CDR1 as DFQATT and CDR2 as SNEGSKA (reference sequence). The CDR3 length is 11 residues. The V end was cut by 0 bases, the J end by 8 bases, with 7 bases between. CDR3: CSARDRGEAFF. The CDR3 bases are TGCAGTGCTAGAGATCGGGGGGAAGCTTTCTTT.

This clone appeared a single time. This rearrangement joins TRBV11-3 to TRBJ2-3; 16 bases map to TRBD2. The trim removed 3 bases at V and 6 bases at J, leaving 3 bases unmatched. The CDR3 is 16 amino acids. Germline V gives CDR1 SGHNT, CDR2 YENEEA. In DNA, the CDR3 is TGTGCCAGCAGCTTGGGACTAGCGGGAGGGGGGGATACGCAGTATTTT. This translates into CASSLGLAGGGDTQYF.

The V gene is TRBV5-1, the J gene TRBJ1-5; tentatively, D is TRBD1 (6 bases). V lost 7 bases to trimming and J lost 2 bases, with 16 bases between them. This CDR3 comprises 15 residues. CDR1 SGHRS and CDR2 YFSETQ come from the germline V gene. The CDR3 here is CASSEAGTRNQPQHF. The CDR3 DNA sequence: TGCGCCAGCTCAGAAGCCGGGACACGCAATCAGCCCCAGCATTTT.

This clone was detected once. The chain joins TRBV2 to TRBJ2-5, with D hard to call. The V end was cut by 3 bases, the J end by 4 bases, with 12 bases between. This CDR3 has 14 residues. Germline CDR1 and CDR2: SNHLY and FYNNEI. This CDR3 is CASSDTVRGETQYF. The CDR3 coding sequence is TGTGCCAGCAGTGACACAGTAAGAGGAGAGACCCAGTACTTC.

The J gene is TRBJ1-3, the V gene TRBV18, with D unresolved. This CDR3 has 16 amino acids. Germline CDR1 and CDR2: KGHSH and LQKENI. The V end was cut by 1 base, the J end by 0 bases, with 10 bases between. The CDR3 region has the DNA TGTGCCAGCTCACCACAGGACGGGTACTCTGGAAACACCATATATTTT. Protein product: CASSPQDGYSGNTIYF.

The chain combines TRBV19 with TRBJ2-5, with D possibly TRBD2 on 6 matching bases. V was trimmed by 8 bases and J by 1 base, leaving 17 bases between them. Per germline, CDR1 LNHDA and CDR2 SQIVND (reference sequence). The CDR3 contains 15 residues. The CDR3 region has the DNA TGTGCCAGTGGGGACCCCGGAGGGAGCCAAGAGACCCAGTACTTC. Translated: CASGDPGGSQETQYF.

This chain connects TRBV5-4 to TRBJ2-1; 15 bases map to TRBD2. V shed 5 bases and J 6 bases; nucleotides not matched to a gene: 15. This CDR3 is built from 19 residues. From germline, CDR1 is SGHNT and CDR2 YYREEE (reference sequence). The CDR3 DNA reads TGTGCCAGCAGTCTACCCCCGGGACTAGCGGGAGGTAGCCTCAATGAGCAGTTCTTC. This sequence encodes CASSLPPGLAGGSLNEQFF.

The chain carries TRBV28 and TRBJ1-5; the D is unclear. The length of the CDR3 is 21 residues. Germline V gene lookup returns CDR1 MDHEN and CDR2 SYDVKM. Trimming left V 4 bases short and J 3 bases short, with 31 bases between. CDR3 residues: CASSWPPISPTGNIYNQPQHF. In nucleotides, the CDR3 is TGTGCCAGCAGTTGGCCGCCTATCTCGCCCACTGGGAATATCTACAATCAGCCCCAGCATTTT.

The gene calls are TRBV5-1 and TRBJ1-5; D is perhaps TRBD1 (5 bases). Germline-derived CDR1 and CDR2 are SGHRS and YFSETQ. V was cut by 3 bases and J by 3 bases, with 10 bases left in between. This CDR3 region has 14 residues. The CDR3 sequence is CASSSGGNNQPQHF. The CDR3 DNA sequence: TGCGCCAGCAGCTCGGGGGGAAACAATCAGCCCCAGCATTTT.

CDR3 sequence: CASRQGGAGQDQPQHF. CDR3 nucleotide sequence: TGTGCCAGCAGGCAAGGGGGGGCGGGACAGGATCAGCCCCAGCATTTT. The chain joins TRBV28 to TRBJ1-5; 8 positions agree with TRBD1. CDR3 size: 16 residues. After removal of 6 bases from V and 5 bases from J, the junction contained 12 bases not matched to a gene. The germline V gene has CDR1 MDHEN and CDR2 SYDVKM. The entire variable domain, with the rest obtained from reference TRBV28 and TRBJ1-5, is as follows: DVKVTQSSRYLVKRTGEKVFLECVQDMDHENMFWYRQDPGLGLRLIYFSYDVKMKEKGDIPEGYSVSREKKERFSLILESASTNQTSMYLCASRQGGAGQDQPQHFGDGTRLSIL.

The rearrangement joins TRBV5-1 to TRBJ1-3, with D unresolved. The CDR3 is 14 residues long. The germline V and J ends were trimmed by 1 base and 4 bases, with 9 bases remaining between them. Germline CDR1 reads SGHRS; CDR2 reads YFSETQ. The CDR3 sequence is CASSLQGRGNTIYF. CDR3 nucleotide sequence: TGCGCCAGCAGCTTGCAAGGGAGGGGAAACACCATATATTTT.

The chain combines TRBV30 with TRBJ2-7; 11 bases are shared with TRBD2. The V segment lost 3 bases and the J segment 8 bases; nucleotides outside the gene matches: 6. The germline CDR1 and CDR2 sequences are GTSNPN and SVGIG (reference sequence). The CDR3 runs to 13 residues. CDR3 nucleotide sequence: TGTGCCTGGAGACTAGCGGGAGCGTCTCAGCAGTACTTC. Encoded protein: CAWRLAGASQQYF.

Remarks on this clone: The sample holds other DNA sequences that translate to the same CDR3. J is TRBJ1-5 and V is TRBV19; TRBD1 might be the D (5 bases). The germline gives CDR1 LNHDA, CDR2 SQIVND (reference sequence). The CDR3 length is 14 residues. V was trimmed by 5 bases and J by 0 bases, leaving 8 bases between them. CDR3 DNA sequence: TGTGCCAGTAGTGGGACTTATAGCAATCAGCCCCAGCATTTT. This sequence encodes CASSGTYSNQPQHF.

The chain joins TRBV28 to TRBJ2-1; D may be TRBD2 (5 bases). CDR1 and CDR2 (germline): MDHEN, SYDVKM. This CDR3 has 16 amino acids. V lost 9 bases to trimming and J lost 4 bases, with 22 bases between them. CDR3: CASGPAEGPLYNEQFF. The CDR3 DNA reads TGTGCCAGTGGGCCGGCCGAGGGTCCATTATACAATGAGCAGTTCTTC.

The chain joins TRBV7-2 to TRBJ1-2; D gene ambiguous. CDR3 size: 15 residues. Germline CDR1 reads SGHTA; CDR2 reads FQGNSA. V was pared by 3 bases and J by 8 bases, with 19 bases between. CDR3 residues: CASSFPGRGKLGYTF. The CDR3 DNA is TGTGCCAGCAGCTTTCCCGGACGGGGAAAACTCGGCTACACCTTC.

V usage is TRBV7-9 and J usage is TRBJ2-7, with D possibly matching TRBD1 (5 bases). This CDR3 has 17 residues. Trimming left V 2 bases short and J 3 bases short, with 20 bases between. Germline assignment: CDR1 SEHNR and CDR2 FQNEAQ (reference sequence). The CDR3 sequence is CASSLPPSQQANYEQYF. The DNA of the CDR3 is TGTGCCAGCAGCTTACCGCCTTCACAACAGGCGAACTACGAGCAGTACTTC.

The rearrangement joins TRBV29-1 to TRBJ2-1; perhaps TRBD2 as D (5 bases). The V and J ends lost 7 bases and 7 bases respectively, with 8 bases between them. CDR1 is SQVTM and CDR2 is ANQGSEA in the germline V gene. The CDR3 contains 10 residues. The CDR3 protein is CSGGENEQFF. The DNA of the CDR3 is TGCAGCGGGGGAGAGAATGAGCAGTTCTTC.

The J gene is TRBJ2-1, the V gene TRBV13, with unresolved D. With 2 bases removed from V and 5 bases from J, the gap between germline ends came to 10 bases. The CDR3 extends over 14 amino acids. Germline lookup yields CDR1 PRHDT and CDR2 FYEKMQ (reference sequence). DNA of the CDR3: TGTGCCAGCAGCTTAATCGGGTCCAACAATGAGCAGTTCTTC. Translated, it gives CASSLIGSNNEQFF.

Concerning this clone: This specimen includes other DNA sequences encoding the same CDR3. The gene calls are TRBV5-4 and TRBJ2-5; TRBD1 matches 7 bases. Trimming cost V 2 bases and J 3 bases; bases outside gene matches: 1. In germline, CDR1 is SGHNT, CDR2 YYREEE (reference sequence). This CDR3 has 13 residues. CDR3 amino acids: CASSLGTEETQYF. The CDR3 DNA reads TGTGCCAGCAGCTTAGGGACAGAAGAGACCCAGTACTTC.

This rearrangement joins TRBV5-4 to TRBJ1-1, with D unresolved. CDR1 is SGHNT and CDR2 is YYREEE in the germline V gene (reference sequence). CDR3 length: 13 residues. V shed 3 bases and J shed 5 bases, with 11 bases lying between them. DNA for the CDR3: TGTGCCAGCAGCTACCGGGATCTTACTGAAGCTTTCTTT. Its translation: CASSYRDLTEAFF.

The chain joins TRBV11-2 to TRBJ1-1; 9 positions agree with TRBD1. The CDR3 runs to 14 residues. Germline-derived CDR1 and CDR2 are SGHAT and FQNNGV. Trimming cost V 5 bases and J 4 bases; bases outside gene matches: 5. Here the CDR3 DNA reads TGTGCCAGCAGCCCGACAGGGGGGATCACTGAAGCTTTCTTT. Translating it yields CASSPTGGITEAFF.

This sequence joins TRBV29-1 and TRBJ2-5; weak D call: TRBD1 (5 bases). This CDR3 region has 15 residues. Germline V CDR1 and CDR2: SQVTM, ANQGSEA. V lost 7 bases, J lost 1 base, and 19 bases lay in between. The CDR3: CSDRPATAAQETQYF. CDR3 coding DNA: TGCAGCGATCGGCCAGCGACAGCAGCCCAAGAGACCCAGTACTTC.